The 5 T cell receptor beta chains reported below all come from one sample, sequenced in a study of beta chain features in type 1 diabetes. The investigators reverse transcribed all of the isolated RNA, so they sequenced expressed TCRB transcripts. Method: immunoSEQ multiplex PCR; TCRdb's copy keeps in-frame clones and lacks some. Of about 370,000 clones detected, roughly 16% appear once; the ten largest clones hold under 0.02%. What was sequenced was naive CD4+ T cells from blood. The receptors were sampled from a woman aged 18-35 years in good health.

This clone was observed a handful of times. The chain has TRBV14 and TRBJ2-7; a possible D gene is TRBD1 (5 bases). CDR1 is SGHDN, CDR2 FVKESK, per germline. This CDR3 has 16 residues. Trimming left V 1 base short and J 0 bases short, with 13 bases between. As DNA, the CDR3 is TGTGCCAGCAGCCAAGGGTGGGGCAGGAGCTCCTACGAGCAGTACTTC. Its protein is CASSQGWGRSSYEQYF.

This clone came up once. The J gene is TRBJ2-6, the V gene TRBV4-3, with 8 bases that match TRBD1. CDR3 size: 17 residues. Losses at the gene ends were 0 bases for V and 2 bases for J; bases not matched to a gene: 3. Per the germline V gene, CDR1 is LGHNA and CDR2 is YSLEER. The CDR3: CASSQDLDRAGANVLTF. The CDR3 DNA reads as TGCGCCAGCAGCCAAGATCTGGACAGGGCTGGGGCCAACGTCCTGACTTTC.

This clone was picked up a small number of times. The rearrangement uses TRBV14 and TRBJ1-1, with TRBD1 matching over 8 bases. V dropped 6 bases and J dropped 4; count of bases not matched to a gene: 4. This CDR3 has 13 residues. Germline loops: CDR1 SGHDN, CDR2 FVKESK. CDR3 sequence: CASSRTGSTEAFF. As DNA, the CDR3 is TGTGCCAGCAGTCGGACAGGGAGCACTGAAGCTTTCTTT.

This clone was observed a handful of times. This chain uses TRBV28 with TRBJ1-2, with unresolved D. There are 12 residues in the CDR3. CDR1 is MDHEN, CDR2 SYDVKM, per germline. Trimming left V 5 bases short and J 7 bases short, with 11 bases between. Here the CDR3 reads CASSLVWSGYTF. The CDR3 region has the DNA TGTGCCAGCAGTCTCGTGTGGAGTGGCTACACCTTC.

The chain uses TRBV29-1 and TRBJ1-4; D may be TRBD1 (6 bases). The germline gives CDR1 SQVTM, CDR2 ANQGSEA. V was shortened by 6 bases and J by 9 bases, with 17 bases between the two germline ends. The CDR3 runs 13 residues. CDR3 residues: CSVIQGPRKKLFF. The CDR3, as DNA: TGCAGCGTCATACAGGGCCCCAGGAAAAAACTGTTTTTT.